These 5 T cell receptor beta chains came from one sample sequenced in a study of cytomegalovirus exposure and HLA in healthy donors. PCR amplification relied on 60 Vbeta primers (plus 13 Jbeta primers). The table came from immunoSEQ multiplex PCR; TCRdb's copy has only in-frame clones and leaves some out. Of fewer than 85,000 clones in the sample, approximately 78% were seen once. The sequenced material came from PBMCs. These receptors were collected from a man aged 35 to 55 in good health and CMV-seronegative.

The chain is built from TRBV30 and TRBJ2-2; 9 bases match TRBD1. V lost 5 bases to trimming and J lost 6 bases; unmatched junction nucleotides: 4. CDR3 length: 13 amino acids. Germline CDR1 and CDR2: GTSNPN and SVGIG (reference sequence). The CDR3 coding sequence is TGTGCCTGGGAGGGACAGGGCGCCGGGGAGCTGTTTTTT. Translation gives CAWEGQGAGELFF.

This clone came up a few times. CDR3 amino acids: CASSQDRLAGITGELFF. CDR3 nucleotides: TGTGCCAGCAGCCAAGATCGACTAGCGGGGATTACCGGGGAGCTGTTTTTT. The chain couples TRBV4-2 to TRBJ2-2, with 11 bases that match TRBD2. J was trimmed by 5 bases and V by 0 bases; bases with no gene match: 5. CDR3 length equals 17 residues. CDR1 and CDR2 from the germline V gene are LGHNA and YNFKEQ.

This clone showed up just a few times. J is TRBJ1-5 and V is TRBV4-3; TRBD1 is a possible D gene (5 bases). Trimming cost V 1 base and J 7 bases, with 8 bases left between them. The CDR3 runs 13 residues. Germline V gene data show CDR1 as LGHNA and CDR2 as YSLEER. Written as DNA, the CDR3 is TGCGCCAGCAGCCAAGCAAGGGGCCAGCCCCAGCATTTT. Translation: CASSQARGQPQHF.

This chain uses TRBV9 with TRBJ1-6, with 7 positions matching TRBD1. The V segment lost 0 bases and the J segment 7 bases; nucleotides outside the gene matches: 4. The CDR3 has 15 amino acids. The germline V gene has CDR1 SGDLS and CDR2 YYNGEE. The CDR3 protein is CASSVGDSQNSPLHF. CDR3 DNA: TGTGCCAGCAGCGTAGGGGACAGTCAAAATTCACCCCTCCACTTT. Using reference TRBV9 and TRBJ1-6 for the parts outside the CDR3, the full variable domain is DSGVTQTPKHLITATGQRVTLRCSPRSGDLSVYWYQQSLDQGLQFLIQYYNGEERAKGNILERFSAQQFPDLHSELNLSSLELGDSALYFCASSVGDSQNSPLHFGNGTRLTVT.

The gene calls are TRBV30 and TRBJ2-7, with 11 bases identical to TRBD1. CDR3 length: 12 residues. Germline trimming cut 5 bases from V and 4 bases from J; bases unmatched to any gene: 1. Per germline, CDR1 GTSNPN and CDR2 SVGIG (reference sequence). The CDR3 sequence: CAWGQGAYEQYF. The DNA for the CDR3 is TGTGCCTGGGGACAGGGGGCTTACGAGCAGTACTTC.